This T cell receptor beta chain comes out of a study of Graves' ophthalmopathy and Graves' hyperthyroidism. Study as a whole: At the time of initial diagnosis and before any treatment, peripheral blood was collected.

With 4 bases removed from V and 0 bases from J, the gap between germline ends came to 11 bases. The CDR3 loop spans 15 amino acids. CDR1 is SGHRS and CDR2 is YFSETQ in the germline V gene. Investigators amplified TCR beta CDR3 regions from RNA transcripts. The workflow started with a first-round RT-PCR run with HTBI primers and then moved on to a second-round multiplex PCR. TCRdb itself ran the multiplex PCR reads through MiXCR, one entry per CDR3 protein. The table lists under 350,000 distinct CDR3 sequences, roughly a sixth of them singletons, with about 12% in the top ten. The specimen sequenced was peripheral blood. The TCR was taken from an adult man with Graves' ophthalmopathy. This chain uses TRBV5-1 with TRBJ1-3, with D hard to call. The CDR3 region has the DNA TGCGCCAGCAGCGCGGACGCTGTCTCTGGAAACACCATATATTTT. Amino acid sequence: CASSADAVSGNTIYF.